The T cell receptor (beta chain) described here comes from a study of blood T cell repertoires in COVID-19. Trimming removed 1 base from V and 4 bases from J; junction bases left unmatched: 12. Germline lookup yields CDR1 SGHNT and CDR2 YENEEA. This CDR3 is 18 amino acids long. TCRdb's copy holds only in-frame clones and misses some; the assay was immunoSEQ multiplex PCR. This repertoire shows around 220,000 clones, around nine tenths found once; its top ten account for around 1.5%. The chain joins TRBV11-3 to TRBJ2-2, with 7 bases matching TRBD2. This clonotype was sampled from a man younger than 35 with active or convalescent COVID-19. Material: peripheral blood. The CDR3 here is CASSLVPGWEGGTGELFF. The CDR3 region has the DNA TGTGCCAGCAGCTTAGTCCCGGGGTGGGAGGGCGGCACCGGGGAGCTGTTTTTT.